This TCR beta chain was identified during a study of vaccination and CD4 T cells after COVID-19. Study-wide results and caveats: Median approximately 90% of reactive clones detected in convalescent patients emerged only post-vaccination.

Treatment meaning: approximately 11-day PBMC culture with coronavirus spike peptide pools or control peptides (ViraFEST assay). Antigen-specific T cell expansion with peptide pools preceded TCR sequencing in the ViraFEST approach. This CDR3 is 14 amino acids long. Germline V gene lookup returns CDR1 MGHDK and CDR2 SYGVNS. Trimming removed 3 bases from V and 7 bases from J, with 16 bases in between. Points on this clonotype: No antigen is known for it.

The Oncomine TCR Beta short-read assay sequenced DNA from cultured CD4+ T cells. The authors extracted genomic DNA from cultured CD4+ T cells. TCRdb reprocessed the PCR reads via MiXCR and lists one record per CDR3 protein. The sample includes about 9,200 distinct CDR3 sequences, approximately 60% of them seen just once. The V and J genes are TRBV25-1 and TRBJ2-7, with D uncertain. The sample comprised CD4+ T cells from blood, cultured in vitro. The clonotype comes from a human donor who had recovered from COVID-19. The CDR3 spells CASSDPDRAGEQYF. The CDR3 DNA is TGTGCCAGCAGTGATCCGGACCGTGCCGGAGAGCAGTACTTC.